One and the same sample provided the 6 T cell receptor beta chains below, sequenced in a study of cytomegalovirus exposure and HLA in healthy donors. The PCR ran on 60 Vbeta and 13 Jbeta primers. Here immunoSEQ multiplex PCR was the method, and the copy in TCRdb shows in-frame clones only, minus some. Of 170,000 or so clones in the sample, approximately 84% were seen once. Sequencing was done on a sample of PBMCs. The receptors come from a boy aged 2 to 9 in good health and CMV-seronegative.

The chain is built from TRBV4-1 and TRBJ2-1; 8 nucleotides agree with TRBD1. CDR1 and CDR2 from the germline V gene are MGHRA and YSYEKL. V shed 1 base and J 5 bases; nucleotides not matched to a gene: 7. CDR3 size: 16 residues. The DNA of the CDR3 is TGCGCCAGCAGCCAAGGCAGCAGGGGGCACCACAATGAGCAGTTCTTC. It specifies CASSQGSRGHHNEQFF.

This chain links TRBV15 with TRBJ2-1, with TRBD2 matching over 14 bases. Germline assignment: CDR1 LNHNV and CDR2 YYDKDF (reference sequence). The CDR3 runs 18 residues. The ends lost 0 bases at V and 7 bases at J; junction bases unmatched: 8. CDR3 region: CATSRDLGGLAGVNEQFF. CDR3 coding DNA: TGTGCCACCAGCAGAGATCTTGGGGGACTAGCGGGAGTGAATGAGCAGTTCTTC.

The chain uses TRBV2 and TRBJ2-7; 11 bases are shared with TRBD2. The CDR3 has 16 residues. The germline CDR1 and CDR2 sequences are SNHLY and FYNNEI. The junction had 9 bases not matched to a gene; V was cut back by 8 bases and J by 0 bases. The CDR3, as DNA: TGTGCCAGCGGAACCCCTAGCGGGAGGATCTCCTACGAGCAGTACTTC. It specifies CASGTPSGRISYEQYF.

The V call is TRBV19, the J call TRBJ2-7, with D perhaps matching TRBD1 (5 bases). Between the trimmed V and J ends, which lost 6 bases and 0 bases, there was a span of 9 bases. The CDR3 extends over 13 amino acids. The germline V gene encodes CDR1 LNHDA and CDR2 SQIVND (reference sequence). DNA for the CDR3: TGTGCCAGTAGGGGGCTTTCCTCCTACGAGCAGTACTTC. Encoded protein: CASRGLSSYEQYF.

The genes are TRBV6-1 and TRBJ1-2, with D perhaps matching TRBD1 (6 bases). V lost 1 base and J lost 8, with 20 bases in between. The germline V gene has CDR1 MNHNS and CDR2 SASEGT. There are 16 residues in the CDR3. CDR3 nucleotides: TGTGCCAGCAGTGAAGTTTATTGGGGGGGCTTAGGAGGCTACACCTTC. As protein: CASSEVYWGGLGGYTF.

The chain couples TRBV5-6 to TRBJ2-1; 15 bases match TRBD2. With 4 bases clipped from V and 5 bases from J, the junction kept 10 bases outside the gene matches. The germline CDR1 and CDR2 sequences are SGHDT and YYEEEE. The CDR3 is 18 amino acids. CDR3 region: CASSPGLAGGFFDNEQFF. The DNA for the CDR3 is TGTGCCAGCAGCCCCGGACTAGCGGGAGGGTTTTTCGACAATGAGCAGTTCTTC.